This T cell receptor beta chain was profiled in a study of T cell changes during pregnancy in multiple sclerosis. V shed 5 bases, J shed 6 bases, and the junction held 14 bases outside the gene matches. Germline assignment: CDR1 MNHEY and CDR2 SMNVEV (reference sequence). CDR3 size: 16 residues. TCRdb's table, derived via immunoSEQ multiplex PCR, lists solely in-frame clones and lacks some. Among 90,000 to 120,000 clones, 80% to 95% were seen once, and the ten largest hold 0.78%. This TCR derives from a female donor in good health, enrolled as a control in a pregnancy study. V and J are TRBV27 and TRBJ2-7; 9 positions agree with TRBD2. The specimen comprised peripheral blood, sampled in the third trimester of pregnancy. DNA of the CDR3: TGTGCCAGCAGTCCCGCCCCGGCGGTGCGGGAGGGCGAGCAGTACTTC. It encodes CASSPAPAVREGEQYF.